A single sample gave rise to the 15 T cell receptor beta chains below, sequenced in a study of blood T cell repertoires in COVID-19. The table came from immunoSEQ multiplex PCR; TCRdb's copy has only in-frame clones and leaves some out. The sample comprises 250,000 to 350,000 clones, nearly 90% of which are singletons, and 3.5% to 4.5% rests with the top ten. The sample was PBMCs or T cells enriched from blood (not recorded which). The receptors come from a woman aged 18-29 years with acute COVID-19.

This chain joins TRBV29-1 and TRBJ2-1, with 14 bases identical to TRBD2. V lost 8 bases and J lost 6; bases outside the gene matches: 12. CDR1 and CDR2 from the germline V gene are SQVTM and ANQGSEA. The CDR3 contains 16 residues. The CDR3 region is CSFCGLAGGGANEQFF. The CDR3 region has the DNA TGCAGCTTTTGCGGACTAGCGGGGGGTGGGGCCAATGAGCAGTTCTTC.

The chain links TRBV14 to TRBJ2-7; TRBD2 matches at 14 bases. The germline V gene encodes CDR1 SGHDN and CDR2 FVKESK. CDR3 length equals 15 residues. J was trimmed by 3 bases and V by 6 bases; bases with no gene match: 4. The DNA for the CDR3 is TGTGCCAGCAGTCAGACTAGCGGGAGGGTCTACGAGCAGTACTTC. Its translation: CASSQTSGRVYEQYF.

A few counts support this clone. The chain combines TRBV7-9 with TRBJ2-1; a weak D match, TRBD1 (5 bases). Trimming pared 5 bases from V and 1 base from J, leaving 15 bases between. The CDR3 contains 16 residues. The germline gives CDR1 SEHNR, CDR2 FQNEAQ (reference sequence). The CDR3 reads CASSNPMTVSYNEQFF. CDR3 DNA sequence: TGTGCCAGCAGCAACCCCATGACAGTTTCCTACAATGAGCAGTTCTTC.

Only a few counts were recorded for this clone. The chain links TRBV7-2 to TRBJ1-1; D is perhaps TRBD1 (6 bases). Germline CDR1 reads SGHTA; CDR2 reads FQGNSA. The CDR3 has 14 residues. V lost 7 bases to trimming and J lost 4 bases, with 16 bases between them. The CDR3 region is CASNQASGVTEAFF. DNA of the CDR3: TGTGCCAGCAACCAGGCATCAGGGGTCACTGAAGCTTTCTTT.

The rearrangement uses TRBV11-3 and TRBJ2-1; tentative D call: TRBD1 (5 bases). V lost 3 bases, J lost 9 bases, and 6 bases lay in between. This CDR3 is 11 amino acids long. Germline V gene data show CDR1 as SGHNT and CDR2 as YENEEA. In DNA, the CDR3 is TGTGCCAGCAGCTTTAGGGGTGAGCAGTTCTTC. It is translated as CASSFRGEQFF.

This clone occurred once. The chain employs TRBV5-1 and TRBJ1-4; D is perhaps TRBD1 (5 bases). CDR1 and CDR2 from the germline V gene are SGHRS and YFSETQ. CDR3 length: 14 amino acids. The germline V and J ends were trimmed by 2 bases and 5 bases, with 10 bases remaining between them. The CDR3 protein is CASSFEGENEKLFF. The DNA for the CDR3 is TGCGCCAGCAGCTTCGAAGGGGAAAATGAAAAACTGTTTTTT. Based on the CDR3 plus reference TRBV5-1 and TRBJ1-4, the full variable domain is KAGVTQTPRYLIKTRGQQVTLSCSPISGHRSVSWYQQTPGQGLQFLFEYFSETQRNKGNFPGRFSGRQFSNSRSEMNVSTLELGDSALYLCASSFEGENEKLFFGSGTQLSVL.

CDR3 in amino acids: CAWSVDSQETQYF. CDR3 coding DNA: TGTGCCTGGAGTGTTGATAGTCAAGAGACCCAGTACTTC. The V call is TRBV30, the J call TRBJ2-5, with D unresolved. This CDR3 has 13 residues. The germline V and J ends were trimmed by 0 bases and 2 bases, with 7 bases remaining between them. Germline loops: CDR1 GTSNPN, CDR2 SVGIG (reference sequence).

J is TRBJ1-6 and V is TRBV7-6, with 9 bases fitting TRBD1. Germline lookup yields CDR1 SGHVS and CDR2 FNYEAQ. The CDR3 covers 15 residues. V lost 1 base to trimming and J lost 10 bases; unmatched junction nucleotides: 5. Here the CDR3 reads CASSLGDREVSPLHF. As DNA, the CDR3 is TGTGCCAGCAGCTTAGGGGACAGGGAAGTCTCACCCCTCCACTTT. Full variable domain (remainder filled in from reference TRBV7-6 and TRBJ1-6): GAGVSQSPRYKVTKRGQDVALRCDPISGHVSLYWYRQALGQGPEFLTYFNYEAQQDKSGLPNDRFSAERPEGSISTLTIQRTEQRDSAMYRCASSLGDREVSPLHFGNGTRLTVT.

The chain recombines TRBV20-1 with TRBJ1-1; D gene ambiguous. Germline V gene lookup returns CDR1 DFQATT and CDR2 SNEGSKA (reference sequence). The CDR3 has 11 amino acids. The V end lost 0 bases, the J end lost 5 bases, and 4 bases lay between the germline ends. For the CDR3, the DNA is TGCAGTGCTAGAGATCTGACTGAAGCTTTCTTT. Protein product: CSARDLTEAFF.

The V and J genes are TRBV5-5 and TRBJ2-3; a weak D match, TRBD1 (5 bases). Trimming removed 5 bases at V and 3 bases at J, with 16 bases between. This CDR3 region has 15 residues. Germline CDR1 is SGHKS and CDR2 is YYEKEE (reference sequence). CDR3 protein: CASSLAPRGTDTQYF. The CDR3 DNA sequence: TGTGCCAGCAGTCTGGCTCCTAGGGGTACAGATACGCAGTATTTT.

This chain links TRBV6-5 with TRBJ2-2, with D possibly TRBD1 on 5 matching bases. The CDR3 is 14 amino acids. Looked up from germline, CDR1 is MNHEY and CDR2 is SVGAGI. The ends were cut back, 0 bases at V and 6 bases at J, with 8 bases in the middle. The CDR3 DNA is TGTGCCAGCAGTTACTCGTTAGGGGCCGGGGAGCTGTTTTTT. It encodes CASSYSLGAGELFF.

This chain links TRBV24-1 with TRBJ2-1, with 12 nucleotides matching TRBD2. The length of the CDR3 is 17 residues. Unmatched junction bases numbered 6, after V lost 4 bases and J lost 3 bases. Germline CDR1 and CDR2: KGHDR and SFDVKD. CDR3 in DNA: TGTGCCACCAGTGACTACCCTAGCGGGAGGGTCTACAATGAGCAGTTCTTC. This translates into CATSDYPSGRVYNEQFF.

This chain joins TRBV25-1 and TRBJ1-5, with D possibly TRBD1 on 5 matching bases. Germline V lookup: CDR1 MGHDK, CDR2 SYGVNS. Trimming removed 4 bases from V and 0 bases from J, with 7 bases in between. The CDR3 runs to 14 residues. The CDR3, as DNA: TGTGCCAGCAGTGTAGGGGTTAGCAATCAGCCCCAGCATTTT. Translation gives CASSVGVSNQPQHF.

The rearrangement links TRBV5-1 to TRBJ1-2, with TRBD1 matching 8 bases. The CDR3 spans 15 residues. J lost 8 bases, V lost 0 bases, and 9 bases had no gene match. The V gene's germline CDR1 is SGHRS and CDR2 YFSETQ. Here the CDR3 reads CASSLATSGGVGYTF. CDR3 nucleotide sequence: TGCGCCAGCAGCTTGGCCACCTCAGGGGGCGTCGGCTACACCTTC.

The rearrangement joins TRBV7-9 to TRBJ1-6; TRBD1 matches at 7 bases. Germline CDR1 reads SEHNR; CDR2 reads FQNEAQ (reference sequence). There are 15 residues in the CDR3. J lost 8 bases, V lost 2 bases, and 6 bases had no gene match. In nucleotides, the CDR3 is TGTGCCAGCAGCTTATCGGCAACAGGGGATTCACCCCTCCACTTT. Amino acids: CASSLSATGDSPLHF.